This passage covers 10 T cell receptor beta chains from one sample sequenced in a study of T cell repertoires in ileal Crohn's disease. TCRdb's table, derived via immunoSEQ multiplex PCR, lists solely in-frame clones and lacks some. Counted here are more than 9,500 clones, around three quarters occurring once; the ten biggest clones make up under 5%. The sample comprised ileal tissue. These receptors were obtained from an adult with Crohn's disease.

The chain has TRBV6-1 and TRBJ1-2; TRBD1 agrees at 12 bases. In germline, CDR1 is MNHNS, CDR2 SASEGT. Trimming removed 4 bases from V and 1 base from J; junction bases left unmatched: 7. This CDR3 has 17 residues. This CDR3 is CASSVMGQGAFNYGYTF. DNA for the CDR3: TGTGCCAGCAGTGTGATGGGACAGGGGGCTTTTAACTATGGCTACACCTTC.

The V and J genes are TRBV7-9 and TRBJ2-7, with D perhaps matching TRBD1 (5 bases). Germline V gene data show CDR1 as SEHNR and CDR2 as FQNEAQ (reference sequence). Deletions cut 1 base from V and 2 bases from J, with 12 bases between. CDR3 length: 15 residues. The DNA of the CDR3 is TGTGCCAGCAGCTTAGGACAGACCCCAACCTACGAGCAGTACTTC. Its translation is CASSLGQTPTYEQYF.

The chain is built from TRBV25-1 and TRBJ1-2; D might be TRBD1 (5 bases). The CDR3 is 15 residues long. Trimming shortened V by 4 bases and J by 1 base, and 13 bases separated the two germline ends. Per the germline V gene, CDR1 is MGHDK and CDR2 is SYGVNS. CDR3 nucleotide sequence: TGTGCCAGCAGTGCCGCGGGGACGGTTAACTATGGCTACACCTTC. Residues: CASSAAGTVNYGYTF.

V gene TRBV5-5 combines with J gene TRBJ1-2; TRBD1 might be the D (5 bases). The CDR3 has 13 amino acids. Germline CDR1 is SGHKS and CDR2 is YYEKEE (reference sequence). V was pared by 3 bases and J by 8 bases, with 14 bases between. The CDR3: CASSWGGVGGYTF. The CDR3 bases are TGTGCCAGCAGCTGGGGGGGAGTTGGGGGCTACACCTTC.

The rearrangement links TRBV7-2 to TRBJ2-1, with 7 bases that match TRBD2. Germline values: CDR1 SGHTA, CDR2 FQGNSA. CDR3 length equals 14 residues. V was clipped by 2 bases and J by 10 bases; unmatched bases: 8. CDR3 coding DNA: TGTGCCAGCAGCTTAACTCTAGCGGATACCGAGCAGTTCTTC. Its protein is CASSLTLADTEQFF.

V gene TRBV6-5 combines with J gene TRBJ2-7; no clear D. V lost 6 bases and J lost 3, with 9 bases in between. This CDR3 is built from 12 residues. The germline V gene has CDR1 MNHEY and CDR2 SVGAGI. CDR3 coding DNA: TGTGCCAGCAGCCGTGGAGACTACGAGCAGTACTTC. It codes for CASSRGDYEQYF.

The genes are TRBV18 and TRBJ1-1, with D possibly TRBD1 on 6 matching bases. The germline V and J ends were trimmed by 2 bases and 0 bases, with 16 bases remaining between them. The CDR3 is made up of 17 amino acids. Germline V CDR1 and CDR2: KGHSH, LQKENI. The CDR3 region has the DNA TGTGCCAGCTCACCAGTCCATACAGGGAGCATGAACACTGAAGCTTTCTTT. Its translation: CASSPVHTGSMNTEAFF.

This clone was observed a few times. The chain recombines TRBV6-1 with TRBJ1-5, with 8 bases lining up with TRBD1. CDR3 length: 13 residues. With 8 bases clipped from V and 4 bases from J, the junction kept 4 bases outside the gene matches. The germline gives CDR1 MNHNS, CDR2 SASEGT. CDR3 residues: CASVRTGNQPQHF. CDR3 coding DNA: TGTGCCAGCGTAAGGACAGGGAATCAGCCCCAGCATTTT.

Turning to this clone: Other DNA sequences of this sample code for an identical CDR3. The CDR3 DNA sequence: TGTGCCAGCAGTCGGACACTTGCCACCTCTGGGGCCAACGTCCTGACTTTC. Encoded protein: CASSRTLATSGANVLTF. The V call is TRBV7-2, the J call TRBJ2-6; maybe TRBD1 (5 bases). The V end was cut by 6 bases, the J end by 0 bases, with 15 bases between. Germline V gene lookup returns CDR1 SGHTA and CDR2 FQGNSA. The CDR3 consists of 17 residues.

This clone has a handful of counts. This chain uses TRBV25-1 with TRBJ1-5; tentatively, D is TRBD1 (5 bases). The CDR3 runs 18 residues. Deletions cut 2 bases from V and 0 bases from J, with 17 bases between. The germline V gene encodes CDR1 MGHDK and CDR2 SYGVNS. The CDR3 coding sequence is TGTGCCAGCAGTGAAGGCAGGGTAGGGGCTCATAGCAATCAGCCCCAGCATTTT. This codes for CASSEGRVGAHSNQPQHF.